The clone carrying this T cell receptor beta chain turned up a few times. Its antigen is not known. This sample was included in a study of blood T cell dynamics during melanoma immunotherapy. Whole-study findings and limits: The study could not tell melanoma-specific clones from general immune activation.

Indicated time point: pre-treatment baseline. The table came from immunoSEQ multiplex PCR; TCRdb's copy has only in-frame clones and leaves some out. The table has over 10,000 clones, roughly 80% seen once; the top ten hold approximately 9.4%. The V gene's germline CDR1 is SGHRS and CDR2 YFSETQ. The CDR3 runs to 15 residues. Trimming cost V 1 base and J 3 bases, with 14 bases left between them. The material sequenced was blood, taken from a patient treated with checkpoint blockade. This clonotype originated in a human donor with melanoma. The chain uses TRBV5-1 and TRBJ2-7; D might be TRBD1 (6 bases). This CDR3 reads CASSLFGTPNYEQYF. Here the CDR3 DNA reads TGCGCCAGCAGCTTGTTCGGGACACCTAACTACGAGCAGTACTTC.